The 17 T cell receptor beta chains listed next were all sequenced from one sample in a study of blood T cell repertoires in COVID-19. The data were produced by immunoSEQ multiplex PCR, yet TCRdb's version contains in-frame clones alone and is incomplete. Altogether some 150,000 clones are present, under 90% being singletons, with the ten largest covering approximately 0.5%. Input material: peripheral blood. The receptors come from a man aged 55-75 years with acute or convalescent COVID-19.

V usage is TRBV2 and J usage is TRBJ1-1, with 7 bases lining up with TRBD1. Germline V gives CDR1 SNHLY, CDR2 FYNNEI. V dropped 5 bases and J dropped 8; count of bases not matched to a gene: 8. The CDR3 contains 13 residues. CDR3 sequence: CASSIQGGEEAFF. The CDR3 region has the DNA TGTGCCAGCAGTATTCAAGGGGGCGAAGAAGCTTTCTTT.

The chain joins TRBV7-2 to TRBJ1-5, with 10 bases aligning to TRBD1. CDR1 and CDR2 (germline): SGHTA, FQGNSA. J lost 6 bases, V lost 5 bases, and 4 bases had no gene match. The CDR3 contains 14 residues. The CDR3 spells CASSPRTGGQPQHF. CDR3 bases: TGTGCCAGCAGCCCGAGGACAGGGGGTCAGCCCCAGCATTTT.

The chain is built from TRBV7-2 and TRBJ1-4; D possibly corresponds to TRBD1 (5 bases). The CDR3 contains 16 residues. V was cut by 2 bases and J by 10 bases, with 20 bases left in between. Germline CDR1 and CDR2: SGHTA and FQGNSA. The CDR3 DNA reads as TGTGCCAGCAGCTTATCCCCCGGGGGGGTGACGAGAAAACTGTTTTTT. Protein sequence: CASSLSPGGVTRKLFF.

The V call is TRBV6-2 or TRBV6-3, the J call TRBJ1-1; D not certain. Trimming stripped 6 bases from V and 5 bases from J, with 16 bases between. Per the germline V gene, CDR1 is MNHEY and CDR2 is SVGEGT. The CDR3 runs 14 residues. The CDR3 is CASSPRMPWTEAFF. The CDR3 coding sequence is TGTGCCAGCAGCCCCAGGATGCCGTGGACTGAAGCTTTCTTT.

The V call is TRBV2, the J call TRBJ1-3, with 7 bases identical to TRBD1. From germline, CDR1 is SNHLY and CDR2 FYNNEI. The CDR3 runs to 16 residues. The junction had 9 bases not matched to a gene; V was cut back by 7 bases and J by 0 bases. CDR3 DNA: TGTGCCAGCAACCCCGGACAGGTCTACTCTGGAAACACCATATATTTT. Protein sequence: CASNPGQVYSGNTIYF.

This chain uses TRBV19 with TRBJ1-2; D unclear. CDR1 is LNHDA and CDR2 is SQIVND in the germline V gene (reference sequence). The CDR3 runs 15 residues. V dropped 5 bases and J dropped 2 bases, with 15 bases sitting between them. The CDR3 protein is CASSSAGSGNYGYTF. For the CDR3, the DNA is TGTGCCAGTAGTTCAGCGGGATCGGGCAACTATGGCTACACCTTC.

CDR3 residues: CASRAGPPNSPLHF. DNA for the CDR3: TGTGCCAGCAGGGCAGGGCCACCAAATTCACCCCTCCACTTT. This chain connects TRBV6-5 to TRBJ1-6; D is possibly TRBD1 (5 bases). Trimming cost V 6 bases and J 7 bases, with 13 bases left between them. The CDR3 contains 14 residues. In germline, CDR1 is MNHEY, CDR2 SVGAGI.

The chain has TRBV20-1 and TRBJ1-5, with D possibly TRBD1 on 5 matching bases. V lost 3 bases and J 0 bases, leaving 15 bases between the germline ends. In germline, CDR1 is DFQATT, CDR2 SNEGSKA (reference sequence). This CDR3 region has 16 residues. The CDR3 loop is CSASFAGGNSNQPQHF. DNA of the CDR3: TGCAGTGCTAGTTTTGCCGGGGGAAATAGCAATCAGCCCCAGCATTTT.

The V gene is TRBV7-8, the J gene TRBJ1-1, with 8 bases fitting TRBD1. J gave up 6 bases and V 4 bases, and 10 bases lay outside the gene matches. The germline V gene has CDR1 SGHVS and CDR2 FQNEAQ. The CDR3 runs 15 residues. CDR3 in DNA: TGTGCCAGCAGCTCGTCAGGGGGCGCGAGCCCTGAAGCTTTCTTT. As protein: CASSSSGGASPEAFF. Supplemented by reference TRBV7-8 and TRBJ1-1, the full variable domain reads GAGVSQSPRYKVAKRGQDVALRCDPISGHVSLFWYQQALGQGPEFLTYFQNEAQLDKSGLPSDRFFAERPEGSVSTLKIQRTQQEDSAVYLCASSSSGGASPEAFFGQGTRLTVV.

The rearrangement uses TRBV19 and TRBJ2-7, with 11 bases identical to TRBD2. This CDR3 region has 16 residues. V dropped 0 bases and J dropped 4; count of bases not matched to a gene: 5. Per the germline V gene, CDR1 is LNHDA and CDR2 is SQIVND (reference sequence). The CDR3 reads CASSIDPGLAAYEQYF. CDR3 bases: TGTGCCAGTAGTATAGATCCGGGACTAGCGGCGTACGAGCAGTACTTC.

This chain links TRBV7-9 with TRBJ1-2, with D uncertain. V dropped 5 bases and J dropped 8 bases, with 15 bases sitting between them. The V gene's germline CDR1 is SEHNR and CDR2 FQNEAQ (reference sequence). The CDR3 consists of 13 residues. CDR3 coding DNA: TGTGCCAGCAGCGATCGGCCCGGAGGGGGCTACACCTTC. Translated: CASSDRPGGGYTF.

The genes are TRBV27 and TRBJ1-2, with 11 positions matching TRBD1. This CDR3 has 15 amino acids. CDR1 is MNHEY, CDR2 SMNVEV, per germline (reference sequence). The V gene end was trimmed by 3 bases and the J gene end by 5 bases; junction bases not matched to a gene: 5. For the CDR3, the DNA is TGTGCCAGCAGTTTCCTCGGACAGGGGGCGTATGGCTACACCTTC. This encodes CASSFLGQGAYGYTF.

The V and J genes are TRBV7-3 and TRBJ2-7; 10 bases are shared with TRBD1. Losses at the gene ends were 0 bases for V and 6 bases for J; bases not matched to a gene: 5. Germline V CDR1 and CDR2: SGHTA, FQGTGA. The CDR3 contains 15 residues. DNA for the CDR3: TGTGCCAGCAGCTTAACCACGGGACAGGGGTCCGAGCAGTACTTC. Its protein is CASSLTTGQGSEQYF.

This clone was observed once. The chain is built from TRBV6-4 and TRBJ2-1; 12 nucleotides agree with TRBD2. J gave up 6 bases and V 6 bases, and 9 bases lay outside the gene matches. Germline CDR1 reads MRHNA; CDR2 reads SNTAGT. This CDR3 region has 16 residues. CDR3 protein: CASRVSSGGAPNEQFF. Here the CDR3 DNA reads TGTGCCAGCAGAGTATCTAGCGGGGGGGCCCCCAATGAGCAGTTCTTC.

This clone has just a few counts. The chain is built from TRBV18 and TRBJ2-7, with 9 positions matching TRBD1. Germline V CDR1 and CDR2: KGHSH, LQKENI. V trimming: 0 bases; J trimming: 0 bases; junction bases outside the gene matches: 6. The CDR3 has 17 residues. Here the CDR3 DNA reads TGTGCCAGCTCACCACCGGGGACAGGGCTTTACTCCTACGAGCAGTACTTC. Protein: CASSPPGTGLYSYEQYF.

J is TRBJ2-3 and V is TRBV7-3; 8 bases align to TRBD2. CDR3 length equals 15 residues. CDR1 is SGHTA, CDR2 FQGTGA, per germline. V lost 5 bases, J lost 3 bases, and 7 bases stayed unmatched. This chain's CDR3 is CASSRPGGPTDTQYF. The CDR3 DNA reads as TGTGCCAGCAGCCGCCCGGGGGGGCCGACAGATACGCAGTATTTT.

V and J are TRBV4-1 and TRBJ2-1; D gene unclear. The CDR3 loop spans 15 amino acids. V gave up 4 bases and J gave up 7 bases, with 17 bases separating them. Germline CDR1 is MGHRA and CDR2 is YSYEKL. CDR3 residues: CASSPARRGANEQFF. The CDR3 DNA is TGCGCCAGCAGCCCAGCGCGGAGAGGTGCGAATGAGCAGTTCTTC.